This TCR beta chain was retrieved from a study of blood T cell repertoires in COVID-19. Across the whole study: Sites in the United States, Italy and Spain provided acute and convalescent COVID-19 samples. T cells, B-cell-depleted T cells, or PBMCs supplied cDNA or gDNA.

Original methodology: Amplification of reference gene primers was used by the study to estimate nucleated cell counts. Profiling relied on immunoSEQ multiplex PCR, and the TCRdb table lists in-frame clones only, not all of them. V and J calls and clone size are copied from that table; D and trimming were computed from the DNA. The sample has 250,000 to 350,000 clones, approximately 84% seen once. There are 12 residues in the CDR3. The V end lost 6 bases, the J end lost 5 bases, and 10 bases lay between the germline ends. Germline lookup yields CDR1 MNHEY and CDR2 SMNVEV (reference sequence). Note on this clone: Additional DNA sequences in this sample encode the identical CDR3.

Material for sequencing was peripheral blood. The sequence came from a young woman who had recovered from COVID-19. The J gene is TRBJ1-1, the V gene TRBV27; a possible D gene is TRBD1 (6 bases). CDR3 sequence reads: CASRQGGTEAFF. The CDR3 region has the DNA TGTGCCAGCAGACAGGGAGGGACTGAAGCTTTCTTT.